What follows is one T cell receptor beta chain and its context. The germline gives CDR1 SGHVS, CDR2 FNYEAQ. V gave up 4 bases and J gave up 2 bases, with 14 bases separating them. The CDR3 runs 16 residues. Grouping used clinical history reported by participants in a survey and questionnaire. Donors in Cohort 3 who had recovered were those with two negative PCRs, healthcare professional clearance, or resolution of their symptoms. The data were produced by immunoSEQ multiplex PCR, yet TCRdb's version contains in-frame clones alone and is incomplete. Seen here are approximately 200,000 clones, roughly 90% observed once, and the top ten hold around 2%. This entry belongs to a study of blood T cell repertoires in COVID-19.

This sequence joins TRBV7-6 and TRBJ1-4, with D unclear. Sequenced: PBMCs or T cells enriched from blood (not recorded which). This receptor was obtained from a woman aged 25 to 39 who had recovered from COVID-19. CDR3 sequence reads: CASSSTPHGTNEKLFF. In DNA, the CDR3 is TGTGCCAGCAGCTCTACACCCCACGGGACTAATGAAAAACTGTTTTTT.